The 22 T cell receptor beta chains in this list originate from one sample, sequenced in a study of blood T cells in healthy people across ages. A second about 7 to 12 cycle PCR used barcoded and J-beta primers. One entry per CDR3 protein, called by TCRdb with MiXCR from the 5' RACE reads. The data contain some 800,000 distinct CDR3 sequences, roughly 44% of them seen just once; the ten biggest clones take up roughly 19%. Sequenced: blood. These receptors came from a man in his sixties in good health.

The V and J genes are TRBV12-3 or TRBV12-4 and TRBJ2-4, with D perhaps being TRBD1 or TRBD2 (6 bases each). V was cut by 1 base and J by 13 bases, with 20 bases left in between. The CDR3 has 15 residues. DNA of the CDR3: TGTGCCAGCAGTTTAGAGGGGGGCAATCAGTTCCTCCAGTACTTC. Its translation is CASSLEGGNQFLQYF.

This clonotype was detected once. This chain connects TRBV20-1 to TRBJ2-7, with 7 bases fitting TRBD1. The DNA end lines up better with TRBJ2-4; the J call may be wrong. Germline V lookup: CDR1 DFQATT, CDR2 SNEGSKA (reference sequence). The length of the CDR3 is 16 residues. The CDR3: CSTSYPGRGLVDIQYF. The CDR3 nucleotides are TGCAGTACCAGCTACCCTGGCAGGGGGTTAGTGGACATTCAGTACTTC.

This clonotype occurred a few times. This chain uses TRBV7-9 with TRBJ2-4; no definite D call. This CDR3 comprises 17 residues. Germline V gene lookup returns CDR1 SEHNR and CDR2 FQNEAQ (reference sequence). The V and J ends lost 5 bases and 0 bases respectively, with 17 bases between them. CDR3 DNA: TGTGCCAGCAGCCCCACTCAGTCAACTCTAGCCAAAAACATTCAGTACTTC. Its translation: CASSPTQSTLAKNIQYF.

CDR3 in DNA: TGCAGTGCCCAACTCATGACCAGGACAGGGGGCGCGGACGAGCAGTACTTC. As protein: CSAQLMTRTGGADEQYF. This chain uses TRBV20-1 with TRBJ2-7, with 11 positions matching TRBD1. This CDR3 contains 17 residues. In germline, CDR1 is DFQATT, CDR2 SNEGSKA (reference sequence). With V trimmed by 6 bases and J by 5 bases, 18 bases remained unmatched.

The chain combines TRBV7-9 with TRBJ2-3; D gene unclear. CDR1 and CDR2 from the germline V gene are SEHNR and FQNEAQ (reference sequence). Trimming removed 5 bases at V and 2 bases at J, with 8 bases between. This CDR3 has 13 residues. The CDR3 coding sequence is TGTGCCAGCAGCCCTGCGGTCACAGATACGCAGTATTTT. Protein product: CASSPAVTDTQYF.

This chain uses TRBV7-8 with TRBJ2-4, with 7 bases matching TRBD2. The ends lost 1 base at V and 7 bases at J; junction bases unmatched: 7. Per the germline V gene, CDR1 is SGHVS and CDR2 is FQNEAQ. CDR3 length: 15 amino acids. In DNA form, the CDR3 reads TGTGCCAGCAGCTTAGAAGGGGTCGGGGGGAACATTCAGTACTTC. It encodes CASSLEGVGGNIQYF.

This clonotype was observed a few times. The chain has TRBV12-5 and TRBJ2-3; D might be TRBD2 (7 bases). With 5 bases removed from V and 7 bases from J, the gap between germline ends came to 13 bases. The CDR3 is 13 amino acids. Looked up from germline, CDR1 is LGHNT and CDR2 is FRNRAP. In DNA form, the CDR3 reads TGTGCTAGTGGTCCGGTCGGGGGGCATACGCAGTATTTT. Translated, it gives CASGPVGGHTQYF.

This clonotype was observed a handful of times. The chain carries TRBV5-6 and TRBJ2-3; 9 bases fit TRBD1. Germline V gives CDR1 SGHDT, CDR2 YYEEEE. V dropped 1 base and J dropped 2; count of bases not matched to a gene: 8. The CDR3 length is 17 residues. DNA of the CDR3: TGTGCCAGCAGCTTGATTTCGGGACAGGGTTACACAGATACGCAGTATTTT. It is translated as CASSLISGQGYTDTQYF.

V and J are TRBV6-1 and TRBJ2-1; 12 nucleotides line up with TRBD2. J was trimmed by 0 bases and V by 6 bases; bases with no gene match: 9. There are 18 residues in the CDR3. Germline-derived CDR1 and CDR2 are MNHNS and SASEGT. The CDR3: CASSPTSGGLNSYNEQFF. The CDR3 DNA reads TGTGCCAGCAGCCCCACTAGCGGGGGGTTAAACTCCTACAATGAGCAGTTCTTC.

This clonotype was seen ten or more times. This chain uses TRBV29-1 with TRBJ2-5; D may correspond to TRBD1 or TRBD2 (6 bases each). The CDR3 is made up of 14 amino acids. Germline CDR1 SQVTM, CDR2 ANQGSEA. The V end lost 8 bases, the J end lost 3 bases, and 19 bases lay between the germline ends. The CDR3 is CSSRGTGRKETQYF. CDR3 DNA sequence: TGCAGCTCCAGAGGTACAGGGAGGAAAGAGACCCAGTACTTC.

As for this clonotype: A junction boundary mismatches the germline segment, possibly from a read error. The gene calls are TRBV6-5 and TRBJ2-1; D is possibly TRBD2 (6 bases). In germline, CDR1 is MNHEY, CDR2 SVGAGI. The CDR3 is 16 amino acids. In DNA, the CDR3 is TGTACCAGCAGTTACGGGGGACGAGACGCGTACAATGAGCAGTTCTTC. Translated: CTSSYGGRDAYNEQFF.

This clonotype has a handful of counts. The chain joins TRBV5-6 to TRBJ2-7, with D possibly being TRBD1 or TRBD2 (7 bases each). CDR3 length equals 16 residues. V was shortened by 3 bases and J by 0 bases, with 16 bases between the two germline ends. Germline loops: CDR1 SGHDT, CDR2 YYEEEE. In DNA form, the CDR3 reads TGTGCCAGCAGCTACGACAGGGAGGGTATCTCCTACGAGCAGTACTTC. Translation gives CASSYDREGISYEQYF.

A note on this clonotype: This could be a read error, since a much larger clone is one nucleotide away. The chain is built from TRBV7-2 and TRBJ2-1; weak D call: TRBD1 (5 bases). Germline values: CDR1 SGHTA, CDR2 FQGNSA. V was clipped by 5 bases and J by 13 bases, with 21 bases between them. The CDR3 sequence is 14 residues long. CDR3 in amino acids: CASSQDKGKSVQFF. The CDR3 DNA follows: TGTGCCAGCAGCCAGGACAAGGGAAAGAGTGTCCAGTTCTTC.

The chain employs TRBV5-1 and TRBJ2-7; D is possibly TRBD1 (5 bases). V lost 4 bases to trimming and J lost 0 bases, with 8 bases between them. This CDR3 region has 13 residues. CDR1 and CDR2 from the germline V gene are SGHRS and YFSETQ. In DNA, the CDR3 is TGCGCCAGCAGCACGGACAACTCCTACGAGCAGTACTTC. Protein: CASSTDNSYEQYF.

This clonotype was seen a handful of times. The chain recombines TRBV2 with TRBJ2-4; D could derive from TRBD1 or TRBD2 (5 bases each). CDR1 SNHLY and CDR2 FYNNEI come from the germline V gene. V was pared by 0 bases and J by 0 bases, with 6 bases between. The CDR3 extends over 15 amino acids. The CDR3 DNA reads TGTGCCAGCAGTGAAGCGGGGACAGCCAAAAACATTCAGTACTTC. This encodes CASSEAGTAKNIQYF.

This clonotype has a single count. The germline gene is not matched at one end of the junction; a read error may be the cause. This chain uses TRBV7-6 with TRBJ2-1, with D hard to call. The CDR3 contains 13 residues. The germline gives CDR1 SGHVS, CDR2 FNYEAQ. Here the CDR3 DNA reads TGTGCCAGCAGCGTAGCAGAAATGGATGAGCAGTTCTTC. Its translation is CASSVAEMDEQFF.

This rearrangement joins TRBV9 to TRBJ2-3, with 9 bases fitting TRBD2. This CDR3 is built from 17 residues. Germline V gene data show CDR1 as SGDLS and CDR2 as YYNGEE. V was clipped by 0 bases and J by 3 bases; unmatched bases: 8. CDR3 protein: CASSVGGGGARTDTQYF. The CDR3 region has the DNA TGTGCCAGCAGCGTAGGAGGCGGGGGGGCAAGAACAGATACGCAGTATTTT.

This clonotype was picked up a small number of times. V and J are TRBV5-1 and TRBJ2-5; TRBD2 matches at 10 bases. V lost 2 bases, J lost 2 bases, and 6 bases stayed unmatched. Germline values: CDR1 SGHRS, CDR2 YFSETQ. The CDR3 extends over 16 amino acids. As DNA, the CDR3 is TGCGCCAGCAGCTTAAAGCTAGCGGGGGCTCAAGAGACCCAGTACTTC. Translating gives CASSLKLAGAQETQYF. The variable domain in full, completed from reference TRBV5-1 and TRBJ2-5, reads KAGVTQTPRYLIKTRGQQVTLSCSPISGHRSVSWYQQTPGQGLQFLFEYFSETQRNKGNFPGRFSGRQFSNSRSEMNVSTLELGDSALYLCASSLKLAGAQETQYFGPGTRLLVL.

V gene TRBV20-1 combines with J gene TRBJ2-2; no clear D gene. Germline V gene sequence: CDR1 DFQATT, CDR2 SNEGSKA (reference sequence). The CDR3 contains 14 residues. The V end was cut by 4 bases, the J end by 0 bases, with 9 bases between. The CDR3 DNA reads TGCAGTGCTAATCCTACAACGAACACCGGGGAGCTGTTTTTT. Protein product: CSANPTTNTGELFF.

Many counts were recorded for this clonotype. The gene calls are TRBV12-3 or TRBV12-4 and TRBJ2-2; D remains unclear. This CDR3 spans 14 amino acids. The germline V and J ends were trimmed by 6 bases and 3 bases, with 11 bases remaining between them. CDR3 DNA: TGTGCCAGCAGCTCGGACGGCTACACCGGGGAGCTGTTTTTT. Its protein product is CASSSDGYTGELFF.

This chain connects TRBV3-1 to TRBJ2-6; D is tentatively TRBD1 or TRBD2 (6 bases each). Germline lookup yields CDR1 LGHDT and CDR2 YNNKEL (reference sequence). V was trimmed by 6 bases and J by 2 bases, leaving 11 bases between them. CDR3 length: 15 residues. The CDR3 region has the DNA TGTGCCAGCAGTCGAGGGGGGCCTGGGGCCAACGTCCTGACTTTC. Protein sequence: CASSRGGPGANVLTF.

The CDR3 DNA is TGTGCCAGCCTGCTGTACGGGACAGGTAGCAATGAGCAGTTCTTC. Protein sequence: CASLLYGTGSNEQFF. V is TRBV2 and J is TRBJ2-1; TRBD1 matches 8 bases. The CDR3 spans 15 residues. Per the germline V gene, CDR1 is SNHLY and CDR2 is FYNNEI. The trim removed 8 bases at V and 6 bases at J, leaving 12 bases unmatched.